These 6 T cell receptor beta chains share one sample of origin, sequenced in a study of shared clonotypes between healthy human individuals. The assay was immunoSEQ multiplex PCR, and TCRdb's table has in-frame clones only and misses some. The data contain more than 2,000,000 clones, approximately 93% of them singletons. The sample consisted of naive CD4+ T cells from PBMCs. As for subset: CD45RA+ positively selected. The receptors stem from a man between 18 and 35 years old in good health. Some clones in this sample may be carry-over from other donors' samples.

The chain links TRBV19 to TRBJ2-1, with 10 bases aligning to TRBD1. V was clipped by 4 bases and J by 13 bases; unmatched bases: 4. The CDR3 is made up of 12 amino acids. Germline CDR1 and CDR2: LNHDA and SQIVND (reference sequence). CDR3 coding DNA: TGTGCCAGTAGTACCCGGGACAGGGGTCAGTTCTTC. Its translation: CASSTRDRGQFF.

The genes are TRBV6-1 and TRBJ1-5; perhaps TRBD1 as D (6 bases). This CDR3 region has 14 residues. CDR1 is MNHNS, CDR2 SASEGT, per germline. V lost 6 bases and J 3 bases, leaving 12 bases between the germline ends. This CDR3 is CASREQGYNQPQHF. The CDR3 nucleotides are TGTGCCAGCAGAGAACAGGGATACAATCAGCCCCAGCATTTT.

This sequence joins TRBV5-4 and TRBJ1-2; 10 bases align to TRBD1. The length of the CDR3 is 16 residues. With 4 bases clipped from V and 5 bases from J, the junction kept 11 bases outside the gene matches. Germline lookup yields CDR1 SGHNT and CDR2 YYREEE (reference sequence). CDR3 residues: CASSPIVGQGQYGYTF. The CDR3 coding sequence is TGTGCCAGCAGCCCTATAGTGGGACAGGGGCAATATGGCTACACCTTC.

The chain joins TRBV19 to TRBJ1-2, with no clear D. CDR3 size: 12 residues. V gave up 11 bases and J gave up 8 bases, with 18 bases separating them. CDR1 and CDR2 (germline): LNHDA, SQIVND (reference sequence). The CDR3 region has the DNA TGTGCCGCCGGGCGCGAATGGCAGGGCTACACCTTC. This sequence encodes CAAGREWQGYTF.

The chain is built from TRBV19 and TRBJ1-1; no clear D. The CDR3 length is 13 residues. The germline V and J ends were trimmed by 1 base and 7 bases, with 10 bases remaining between them. Germline V gene sequence: CDR1 LNHDA, CDR2 SQIVND (reference sequence). The CDR3 DNA is TGTGCCAGTAGTATAGCCACCCCGATTGAAGCTTTCTTT. Protein: CASSIATPIEAFF. Drawing the rest from reference TRBV19 and TRBJ1-1, the complete variable domain is DGGITQSPKYLFRKEGQNVTLSCEQNLNHDAMYWYRQDPGQGLRLIYYSQIVNDFQKGDIAEGYSVSREKKESFPLTVTSAQKNPTAFYLCASSIATPIEAFFGQGTRLTVV.

Regarding this clone: This specimen includes other DNA sequences encoding the same CDR3. The rearrangement joins TRBV20-1 to TRBJ1-2, with D maybe TRBD1 (6 bases). V lost 1 base to trimming and J lost 8 bases, with 8 bases between them. The germline V gene has CDR1 DFQATT and CDR2 SNEGSKA (reference sequence). The CDR3 covers 11 residues. The CDR3 coding sequence is TGCAGTGCTAGAGTCAGGGGCGGCTACACCTTC. It yields the protein CSARVRGGYTF.